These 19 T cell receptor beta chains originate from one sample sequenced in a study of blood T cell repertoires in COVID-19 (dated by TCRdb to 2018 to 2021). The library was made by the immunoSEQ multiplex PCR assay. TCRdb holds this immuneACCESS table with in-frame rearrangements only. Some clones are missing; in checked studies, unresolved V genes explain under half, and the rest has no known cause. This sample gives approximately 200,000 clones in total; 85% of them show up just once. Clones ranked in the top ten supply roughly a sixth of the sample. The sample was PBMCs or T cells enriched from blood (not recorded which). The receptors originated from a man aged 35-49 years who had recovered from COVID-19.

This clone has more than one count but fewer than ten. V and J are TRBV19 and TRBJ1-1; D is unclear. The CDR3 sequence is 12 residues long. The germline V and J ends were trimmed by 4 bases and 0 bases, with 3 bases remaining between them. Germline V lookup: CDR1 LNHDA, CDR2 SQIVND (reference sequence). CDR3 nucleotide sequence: TGTGCCAGTAGTAACATGAACACTGAAGCTTTCTTT. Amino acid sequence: CASSNMNTEAFF.

The CDR3 DNA reads as TGTGCCAGCAGCGAGAGGGAGCAGGGAGGGCAGTTCTTC. Residues: CASSEREQGGQFF. This sequence joins TRBV7-8 and TRBJ2-1; tentatively, D is TRBD2 (6 bases). Deletions cut 5 bases from V and 12 bases from J, with 17 bases between. CDR3 length: 13 residues. Germline CDR1 and CDR2: SGHVS and FQNEAQ.

The CDR3, as DNA: TGCAGCGTTGTACCTACCTCGGGAGAGCAGTACTTC. This codes for CSVVPTSGEQYF. The chain has TRBV29-1 and TRBJ2-7; perhaps TRBD2 as D (5 bases). Germline V gene lookup returns CDR1 SQVTM and CDR2 ANQGSEA. The length of the CDR3 is 12 residues. The V end lost 4 bases, the J end lost 7 bases, and 14 bases lay between the germline ends.

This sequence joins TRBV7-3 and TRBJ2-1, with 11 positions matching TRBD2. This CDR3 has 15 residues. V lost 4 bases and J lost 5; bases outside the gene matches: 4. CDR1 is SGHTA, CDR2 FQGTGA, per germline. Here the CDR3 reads CASSSGLAGHNEQFF. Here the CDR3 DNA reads TGTGCCAGCAGCTCCGGACTAGCGGGTCACAATGAGCAGTTCTTC.

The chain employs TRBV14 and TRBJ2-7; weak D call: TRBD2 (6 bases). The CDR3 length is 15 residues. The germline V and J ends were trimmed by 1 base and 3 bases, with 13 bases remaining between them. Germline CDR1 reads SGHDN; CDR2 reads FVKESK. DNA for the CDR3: TGTGCCAGCAGCCAAGGATCCGGGAGTCTCTACGAGCAGTACTTC. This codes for CASSQGSGSLYEQYF.

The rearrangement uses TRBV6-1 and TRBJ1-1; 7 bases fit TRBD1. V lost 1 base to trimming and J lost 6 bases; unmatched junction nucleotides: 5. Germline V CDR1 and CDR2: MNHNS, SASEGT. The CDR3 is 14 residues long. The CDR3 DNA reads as TGTGCCAGCAGTGAAGTATACAGGGGCGCTGAAGCTTTCTTT. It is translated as CASSEVYRGAEAFF.

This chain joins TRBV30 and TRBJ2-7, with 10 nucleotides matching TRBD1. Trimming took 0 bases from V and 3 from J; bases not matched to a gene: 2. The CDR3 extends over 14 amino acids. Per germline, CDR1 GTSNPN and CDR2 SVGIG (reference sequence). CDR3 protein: CAWSVGQGGYEQYF. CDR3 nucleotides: TGTGCCTGGAGTGTTGGACAGGGGGGCTACGAGCAGTACTTC.

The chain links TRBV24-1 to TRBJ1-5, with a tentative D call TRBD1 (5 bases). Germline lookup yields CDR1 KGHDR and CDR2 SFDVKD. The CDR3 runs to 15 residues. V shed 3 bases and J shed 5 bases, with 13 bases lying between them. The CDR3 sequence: CATSDPGGIDQPQHF. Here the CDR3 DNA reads TGTGCCACCAGTGATCCCGGGGGGATTGATCAGCCCCAGCATTTT.

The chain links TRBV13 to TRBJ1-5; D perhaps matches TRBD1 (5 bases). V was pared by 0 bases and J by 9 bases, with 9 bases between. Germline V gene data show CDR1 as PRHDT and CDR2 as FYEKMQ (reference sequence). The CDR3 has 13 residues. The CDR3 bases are TGTGCCAGCAGCTTAGGTCGGGGGAGGCCCCAGCATTTT. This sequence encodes CASSLGRGRPQHF. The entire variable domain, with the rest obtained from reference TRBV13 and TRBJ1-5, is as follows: AAGVIQSPRHLIKEKRETATLKCYPIPRHDTVYWYQQGPGQDPQFLISFYEKMQSDKGSIPDRFSAQQFSDYHSELNMSSLELGDSALYFCASSLGRGRPQHFGDGTRLSIL.

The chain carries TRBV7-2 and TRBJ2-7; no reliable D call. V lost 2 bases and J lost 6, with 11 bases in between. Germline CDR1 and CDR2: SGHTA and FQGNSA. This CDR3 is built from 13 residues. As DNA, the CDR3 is TGTGCCAGCAGCTTAAGTTTCGACTTCGAGCAGTACTTC. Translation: CASSLSFDFEQYF.

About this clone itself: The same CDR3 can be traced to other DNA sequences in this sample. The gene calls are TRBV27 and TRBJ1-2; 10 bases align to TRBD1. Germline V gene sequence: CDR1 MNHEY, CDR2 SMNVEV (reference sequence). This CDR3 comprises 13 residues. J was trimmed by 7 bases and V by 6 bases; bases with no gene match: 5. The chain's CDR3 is CASSLGQGGGYTF. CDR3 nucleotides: TGTGCCAGCAGCCTTGGACAGGGGGGTGGCTACACCTTC.

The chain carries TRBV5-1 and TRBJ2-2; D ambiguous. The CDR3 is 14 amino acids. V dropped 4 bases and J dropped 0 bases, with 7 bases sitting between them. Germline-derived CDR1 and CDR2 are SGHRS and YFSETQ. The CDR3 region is CASSDGANTGELFF. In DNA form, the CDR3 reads TGCGCCAGCAGCGACGGAGCGAACACCGGGGAGCTGTTTTTT.

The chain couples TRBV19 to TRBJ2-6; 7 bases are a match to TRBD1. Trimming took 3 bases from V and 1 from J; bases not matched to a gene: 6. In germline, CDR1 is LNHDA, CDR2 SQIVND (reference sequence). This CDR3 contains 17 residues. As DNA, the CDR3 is TGTGCCAGTAGTATTATTAACAGGGGATCTGGGGCCAACGTCCTGACTTTC. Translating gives CASSIINRGSGANVLTF.

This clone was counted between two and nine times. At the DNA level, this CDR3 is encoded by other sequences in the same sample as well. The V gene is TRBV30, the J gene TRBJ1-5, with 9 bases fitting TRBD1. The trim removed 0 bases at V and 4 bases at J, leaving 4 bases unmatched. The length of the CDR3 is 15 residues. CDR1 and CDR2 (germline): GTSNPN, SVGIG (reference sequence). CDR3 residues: CAWSVRGTGNQPQHF. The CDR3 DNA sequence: TGTGCCTGGAGTGTGAGGGGGACAGGGAATCAGCCCCAGCATTTT.

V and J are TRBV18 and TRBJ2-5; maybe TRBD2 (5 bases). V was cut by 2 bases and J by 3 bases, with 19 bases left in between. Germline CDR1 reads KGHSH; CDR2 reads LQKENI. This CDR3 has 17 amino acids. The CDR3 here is CASSPLVKGLNEETQYF. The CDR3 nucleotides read TGTGCCAGCTCACCATTAGTAAAAGGACTTAACGAAGAGACCCAGTACTTC.

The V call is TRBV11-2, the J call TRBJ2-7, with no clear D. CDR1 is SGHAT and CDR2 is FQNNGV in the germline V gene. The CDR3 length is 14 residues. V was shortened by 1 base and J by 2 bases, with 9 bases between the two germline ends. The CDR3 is CASSLATETYEQYF. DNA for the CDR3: TGTGCCAGCAGCTTAGCTACAGAAACCTACGAGCAGTACTTC.

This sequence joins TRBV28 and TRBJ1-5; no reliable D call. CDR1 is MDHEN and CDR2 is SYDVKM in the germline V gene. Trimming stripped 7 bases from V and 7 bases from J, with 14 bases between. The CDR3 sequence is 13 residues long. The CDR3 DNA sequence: TGTGCCAGCACCACTGGGAGGAGGCAGCCCCAGCATTTT. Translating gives CASTTGRRQPQHF.

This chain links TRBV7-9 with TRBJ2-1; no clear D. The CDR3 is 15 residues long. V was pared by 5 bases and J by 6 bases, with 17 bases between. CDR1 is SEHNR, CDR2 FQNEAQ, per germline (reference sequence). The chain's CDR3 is CASSHPGGPANEQFF. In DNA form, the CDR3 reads TGTGCCAGCAGCCACCCCGGTGGGCCAGCCAATGAGCAGTTCTTC.

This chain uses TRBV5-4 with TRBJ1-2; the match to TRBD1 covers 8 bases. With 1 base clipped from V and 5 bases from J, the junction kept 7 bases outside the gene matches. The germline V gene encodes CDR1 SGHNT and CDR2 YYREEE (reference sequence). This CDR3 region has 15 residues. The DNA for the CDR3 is TGTGCCAGCAGCTTGCCCAGGACAGGGAGTTATGGCTACACCTTC. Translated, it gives CASSLPRTGSYGYTF.